This T cell receptor beta chain was profiled in a study of blood T cell repertoires in COVID-19. As for the study in general: Collection of acute and convalescent COVID-19 samples took place in the United States, Italy and Spain. Nucleic acid was either cDNA or gDNA, and it came from T cells, B-cell-depleted T cells, or PBMCs.

Authors' methods: Amplified reference gene primers provided the basis for estimating nucleated cell counts. The method was immunoSEQ multiplex PCR; TCRdb's version includes in-frame clones alone and lacks a portion of them. That table supplies the V and J calls and clone size; D and trimming were determined from the DNA. The sample lists 75,000 to 90,000 clones; 90% to 95% were seen once. Germline CDR1 reads KGHSH; CDR2 reads LQKENI. CDR3 length equals 16 residues. V lost 0 bases and J 7 bases, leaving 13 bases between the germline ends. This receptor was identified in a human donor in a cohort sampled during active COVID-19. The source material was peripheral blood. The genes are TRBV18 and TRBJ1-6; TRBD1 is a possible D gene (5 bases). DNA of the CDR3: TGTGCCAGCTCACCACCGGCGGGGGGTCAAAATTCACCCCTCCACTTT. Encoded protein: CASSPPAGGQNSPLHF.